Here is one T cell receptor (beta chain) with its context. The authors' processing: For nucleated cells, counts were estimated from reference gene primer amplification. The assay was immunoSEQ multiplex PCR, and TCRdb's table has in-frame clones only and misses some. That table furnishes V, J and clone size, whereas the DNA furnished D and trimming. This table holds 200,000 to 250,000 clones, approximately 80% found once. The entry originates in a study of blood T cell repertoires in COVID-19. In the study overall: The United States, Italy and Spain were the sources of the acute and convalescent COVID-19 samples. The analysed material was cDNA or gDNA that came from T cells, B-cell-depleted T cells, or PBMCs.

Per germline, CDR1 GTSNPN and CDR2 SVGIG (reference sequence). V was pared by 1 base and J by 8 bases, with 9 bases between. The CDR3 runs 11 residues. The clonotype comes from a woman aged 45-65 years with acute or convalescent COVID-19. The source material was peripheral blood. J is TRBJ2-7 and V is TRBV30, with D possibly TRBD1 on 5 matching bases. The DNA of the CDR3 is TGTGCCTGGAGTGCTCAGGGAAAGCAGTACTTC. This gives the protein CAWSAQGKQYF.